This T cell receptor (beta chain) is from a study of CD8+CD57+ T cells in acquired aplastic anemia. Study-level background: Sorted CD4+ and CD8+ cells gave an average of approximately 3.1 ug of DNA.

The template used for profiling TCR beta VDJ and CDR3 was genomic DNA. TCRdb redid the calling of the reads with MiXCR, one entry per CDR3 protein. The sample includes a few hundred thousand distinct CDR3 sequences, about a third seen only once; the top ten take 0.82%. CDR1 and CDR2 from the germline V gene are SEHNR and FQNEAQ (reference sequence). The CDR3 runs to 11 residues. Trimming shortened V by 5 bases and J by 5 bases, and 6 bases separated the two germline ends. Patients picked for sequencing had shown CD8+CD57+ cell expansion detected by flow cytometry. Diagnosis of severe acquired aplastic anemia applied to all patients.

The sample consisted of sorted CD4+, CD8+, or CD8+CD57+ T cells (not recorded which) from PBMCs. The sequence was collected from a human donor with aplastic anemia. The V and J genes are TRBV7-9 and TRBJ2-5; no definite D call. CDR3: CASSAVETQYF. DNA of the CDR3: TGTGCCAGCAGCGCCGTTGAGACCCAGTACTTC.